A selection of T cell receptor beta chains follows, all from one sample in a study of CD8 T cells in Susac syndrome. TCRdb recomputed calls from the immunoSEQ multiplex PCR reads with MiXCR, one row per CDR3 protein. The sample has some 170,000 distinct CDR3 sequences, roughly 93% seen once. Sequencing input: CD4+ T cells from PBMCs. Receptor source: a human donor in good health. CDR3s include the opening cysteine and the closing phenylalanine or tryptophan. A D gene is named only where the DNA matches it firmly. Rows may omit the clone size; those that give it use once, few, many or a size class.

v_gene	abundance	d_gene	j_gene	len	CDR3nt	CDR3aa
TRBV18	NA	NA	TRBJ1-1	16	TGTGCCAGCTCACCTCAACAACAGGGCGAGAACACTGAAGCTTTCTTT	CASSPQQQGENTEAFF
TRBV11-2	NA	NA	TRBJ2-5	15	TGTGCCAGCAGCTTAGCGTTACCCCCCCAAGAGACCCAGTACTTC	CASSLALPPQETQYF
TRBV6-6	NA	TRBD2	TRBJ2-3	16	TGTGCCAGCAGTCCAAAGCCGGGGGGTAGAACAGATACGCAGTATTTT	CASSPKPGGRTDTQYF
TRBV2	NA	NA	TRBJ2-5	12	TGTGCCAGCAGGGCTTGGGGTGAGACCCAGTACTTC	CASRAWGETQYF
TRBV3-1	once	NA	TRBJ1-2	15	TGTGCCAGCAGCCGCCGTGGGGCGGACAACTATGGCTACACCTTC	CASSRRGADNYGYTF
TRBV20-1	NA	NA	TRBJ1-1	14	TGCAGTGCTCTCCTGGGGGGACAGAACACTGAAGCTTTCTTT	CSALLGGQNTEAFF
TRBV3-1	NA	TRBD2	TRBJ2-7	13	TGTGCCAGCAGCCAAATTGGGAGGGACGAGCAGTACTTC	CASSQIGRDEQYF
TRBV29-1	once	NA	TRBJ2-5	12	TGCAGCGTTGAGTTAGTTCTGGAGACCCAGTACTTC	CSVELVLETQYF
TRBV3-1	NA	NA	TRBJ2-5	13	TGTGCCAGCAGCCACAGGGGTGGAGAGACCCAGTACTTC	CASSHRGGETQYF
TRBV29-1	NA	NA	TRBJ2-5	12	TGCAGCGTTGTCGGCGGGGTCGAGACCCAGTACTTC	CSVVGGVETQYF
TRBV6-6	NA	NA	TRBJ1-6	14	TGTGCCAGCAGCCCTATCCGGGGGGATTCACCCCTCCACTTT	CASSPIRGDSPLHF
TRBV23-1	NA	TRBD1	TRBJ2-7	15	TGCGCCAGCAGTCAAAGGGACAGGGGGCTCTACGAGCAGTACTTC	CASSQRDRGLYEQYF
TRBV5-4	NA	NA	TRBJ1-3	16	TGTGCCAGCAGCTTAGCGGGACCGAACTCTGGAAACACCATATATTTT	CASSLAGPNSGNTIYF
TRBV3-1	NA	NA	TRBJ2-3	16	TGTGCCAGCAGCCAAGGAGGGGCCCGGATCACAGATACGCAGTATTTT	CASSQGGARITDTQYF
TRBV3-1	NA	TRBD1	TRBJ1-2	12	TGTGCCAGCAGCCAAGGGACAGGGGGCTACACCTTC	CASSQGTGGYTF
TRBV6-5	NA	TRBD2	TRBJ2-5	15	TGTGCCAGCAGCCCAGCGGGGGCCGCATCGGAGACCCAGTACTTC	CASSPAGAASETQYF
TRBV10-3	NA	TRBD1	TRBJ2-5	14	TGTGCCATCAGTGAGCTGGACAGGACCCAGACCCAGTACTTC	CAISELDRTQTQYF
TRBV6-5	NA	TRBD1	TRBJ1-2	13	TGTGCCAGCAGTCTCGGGACAGGGAATGGCTACACCTTC	CASSLGTGNGYTF
TRBV7-2	NA	TRBD1	TRBJ2-5	14	TGTGCCAGCAGCTTGACAGGGGGCCAAGAGACCCAGTACTTC	CASSLTGGQETQYF